This passage covers 24 T cell receptor beta chains from one sample sequenced in a study of T-cell memory formation after mild COVID-19. TCRdb recomputed calls from the 5' RACE reads with MiXCR, one row per CDR3 protein. The sample has roughly 170,000 distinct CDR3 sequences, approximately 17% seen once. The sample was PBMCs or a T cell subset sorted from them (not recorded which). These receptors were collected from a man between 18 and 35 years old who had mild COVID-19 (a few samples of this study predate the infection). Cell type and time point are not known.

The chain recombines TRBV2 with TRBJ2-3, with 7 nucleotides matching TRBD2. Per the germline V gene, CDR1 is SNHLY and CDR2 is FYNNEI. The ends lost 8 bases at V and 2 bases at J; junction bases unmatched: 4. This CDR3 is built from 13 residues. The CDR3 is CASLRDYTDTQYF. The CDR3 DNA follows: TGTGCCAGCCTCCGGGACTACACAGATACGCAGTATTTT.

The chain carries TRBV19 and TRBJ1-4; D gene ambiguous. The CDR3 has 12 amino acids. From germline, CDR1 is LNHDA and CDR2 SQIVND (reference sequence). V was trimmed by 5 bases and J by 4 bases, leaving 5 bases between them. CDR3: CASSWYNEKLFF. The CDR3 region has the DNA TGTGCCAGTAGTTGGTATAATGAAAAACTGTTTTTT. Variable domain in full (rest from reference TRBV19 and TRBJ1-4): DGGITQSPKYLFRKEGQNVTLSCEQNLNHDAMYWYRQDPGQGLRLIYYSQIVNDFQKGDIAEGYSVSREKKESFPLTVTSAQKNPTAFYLCASSWYNEKLFFGSGTQLSVL.

This clonotype was counted many times. CDR3 nucleotides: TGTGCCAGCAGCTTAAGGGCGGAGACTTACAATGAGCAGTTCTTC. Translating it yields CASSLRAETYNEQFF. The chain combines TRBV7-8 with TRBJ2-1; D uncertain. Germline V gene lookup returns CDR1 SGHVS and CDR2 FQNEAQ. This CDR3 comprises 15 residues. Trimming pared 2 bases from V and 4 bases from J, leaving 12 bases between. The full variable domain, with the rest looked up from reference TRBV7-8 and TRBJ2-1, is GAGVSQSPRYKVAKRGQDVALRCDPISGHVSLFWYQQALGQGPEFLTYFQNEAQLDKSGLPSDRFFAERPEGSVSTLKIQRTQQEDSAVYLCASSLRAETYNEQFFGPGTRLTVL.

This clonotype was observed a handful of times. The chain has TRBV2 and TRBJ2-1, with D maybe TRBD2 (5 bases). Germline CDR1 SNHLY, CDR2 FYNNEI. This CDR3 has 14 amino acids. The ends were cut back, 7 bases at V and 0 bases at J, with 10 bases in the middle. The DNA for the CDR3 is TGTGCCAGCAAGGACTCAAGCTCCTACAATGAGCAGTTCTTC. As protein: CASKDSSSYNEQFF.

This rearrangement joins TRBV28 to TRBJ1-6, with no clear D. The germline V gene has CDR1 MDHEN and CDR2 SYDVKM. The CDR3 consists of 12 residues. V was clipped by 6 bases and J by 9 bases, with 9 bases between them. The DNA of the CDR3 is TGTGCCAGCAGAGGGCTAATTTCACCCCTCCACTTT. It yields the protein CASRGLISPLHF.

The chain uses TRBV6-1 and TRBJ1-1; D perhaps matches TRBD1 (6 bases). Trimming shortened V by 4 bases and J by 0 bases, and 12 bases separated the two germline ends. The CDR3 runs 15 residues. Germline assignment: CDR1 MNHNS and CDR2 SASEGT. CDR3 sequence: CASSVGGTVNTEAFF. The CDR3 region has the DNA TGTGCCAGCAGTGTAGGGGGGACGGTGAACACTGAAGCTTTCTTT.

V usage is TRBV7-3 and J usage is TRBJ1-6; D is undetermined. Germline loops: CDR1 SGHTA, CDR2 FQGTGA. The germline V and J ends were trimmed by 0 bases and 8 bases, with 11 bases remaining between them. The CDR3 runs to 15 residues. CDR3 DNA: TGTGCCAGCAGCTTAACGGAATTCGGGGATTCACCCCTCCACTTT. Protein product: CASSLTEFGDSPLHF.

V usage is TRBV30 and J usage is TRBJ1-2; TRBD1 matches at 8 bases. Germline loops: CDR1 GTSNPN, CDR2 SVGIG (reference sequence). With 1 base clipped from V and 4 bases from J, the junction kept 2 bases outside the gene matches. CDR3 length: 13 amino acids. CDR3 DNA: TGTGCCTGGAGTGGGACAGGGTCCTATGGCTACACCTTC. Translating it yields CAWSGTGSYGYTF.

This clonotype showed up many times. V is TRBV15 and J is TRBJ2-7; no clear D gene. V was pared by 2 bases and J by 7 bases, with 9 bases between. This CDR3 spans 12 amino acids. Germline V lookup: CDR1 LNHNV, CDR2 YYDKDF (reference sequence). CDR3 amino acids: CATSRPPGEQYF. CDR3 nucleotide sequence: TGTGCCACCAGCAGACCTCCTGGGGAGCAGTACTTC.

This clonotype came up a few times. The chain links TRBV29-1 to TRBJ1-1; 7 nucleotides agree with TRBD1. Germline V gene lookup returns CDR1 SQVTM and CDR2 ANQGSEA. Losses at the gene ends were 3 bases for V and 7 bases for J; bases not matched to a gene: 8. CDR3 length: 13 residues. CDR3 amino acids: CSVDDRNRGEAFF. In DNA, the CDR3 is TGCAGCGTTGACGATAGGAACAGGGGTGAAGCTTTCTTT.

This clonotype was observed a handful of times. The chain uses TRBV20-1 and TRBJ1-4; D is unresolved. V lost 0 bases to trimming and J lost 8 bases, with 13 bases between them. The CDR3 is 14 amino acids. Germline V CDR1 and CDR2: DFQATT, SNEGSKA (reference sequence). CDR3 nucleotide sequence: TGCAGTGCTAGAGATCTCTTATGGATCGAAAAACTGTTTTTT. Its translation is CSARDLLWIEKLFF.

The chain's CDR3 is CASSPGPLQGNQPQHF. CDR3 DNA: TGCGCCAGCAGCCCGGGGCCCTTACAGGGGAATCAGCCCCAGCATTTT. V is TRBV4-1 and J is TRBJ1-5; 7 bases match TRBD1. The CDR3 loop spans 16 amino acids. J lost 4 bases, V lost 4 bases, and 10 bases had no gene match. Germline V gene lookup returns CDR1 MGHRA and CDR2 YSYEKL.

This chain links TRBV7-2 with TRBJ2-3, with 9 bases lining up with TRBD2. The CDR3 covers 16 residues. V lost 3 bases, J lost 4 bases, and 8 bases stayed unmatched. Germline CDR1 SGHTA, CDR2 FQGNSA. Here the CDR3 DNA reads TGTGCCAGCAGCTTGAACGCCGCTAGCGGGGCAGATACGCAGTATTTT. This translates into CASSLNAASGADTQYF.

Many counts were recorded for this clonotype. This chain joins TRBV6-4 and TRBJ2-1; D unclear. Germline lookup yields CDR1 MRHNA and CDR2 SNTAGT. The CDR3 contains 11 residues. Trimming stripped 1 base from V and 8 bases from J, with 3 bases between. CDR3 sequence: CASSDYDEQFF. CDR3 sequence (DNA): TGTGCCAGCAGTGACTATGATGAGCAGTTCTTC.

The rearrangement links TRBV7-6 to TRBJ1-1; 8 bases fit TRBD1. Per germline, CDR1 SGHVS and CDR2 FNYEAQ. The V and J ends lost 5 bases and 4 bases, in that order; junction bases with no gene match: 12. This CDR3 spans 16 amino acids. CDR3 DNA: TGTGCCAGCAGCGAAACAGGGGGAAAGGGGGCCACTGAAGCTTTCTTT. Its protein is CASSETGGKGATEAFF.

The rearrangement joins TRBV7-9 to TRBJ1-2, with D unclear. The germline gives CDR1 SEHNR, CDR2 FQNEAQ (reference sequence). The ends were cut back, 4 bases at V and 5 bases at J, with 11 bases in the middle. The CDR3 totals 13 residues. CDR3 in amino acids: CASSSRGVYGYTF. The CDR3 bases are TGTGCCAGCAGCTCCCGGGGAGTTTATGGCTACACCTTC.

This clonotype appeared a few times. The chain employs TRBV18 and TRBJ2-1; 7 positions match TRBD1. This CDR3 is 14 amino acids long. From germline, CDR1 is KGHSH and CDR2 LQKENI. Trimming at V came to 5 bases and at J to 9 bases, leaving 10 bases not matched to a gene. For the CDR3, the DNA is TGTGCCAGCTCATTCCGGGACAGTGTGGGTGAGCAGTTCTTC. It translates to CASSFRDSVGEQFF.

This clonotype was counted at least ten times. The rearrangement links TRBV4-3 to TRBJ1-6; tentative D call: TRBD1 (5 bases). V was cut by 0 bases and J by 9 bases, with 15 bases left in between. This CDR3 contains 16 residues. CDR1 and CDR2 from the germline V gene are LGHNA and YSLEER. The CDR3 sequence: CASSQEARGPFSPLHF. The CDR3 DNA follows: TGCGCCAGCAGCCAAGAGGCAAGGGGACCATTTTCACCCCTCCACTTT.

Only a few counts were recorded for this clonotype. The gene calls are TRBV5-1 and TRBJ2-3; possible D gene TRBD1, 6 bases. The ends were cut back, 4 bases at V and 4 bases at J, with 13 bases in the middle. CDR3 length equals 14 residues. Germline CDR1 is SGHRS and CDR2 is YFSETQ. The CDR3 DNA follows: TGCGCCAGCAGCCAACAGGGTAACGCAGATACGCAGTATTTT. Translating gives CASSQQGNADTQYF.

This sequence joins TRBV6-5 and TRBJ2-4; the D call may be TRBD1 or TRBD2 (6 bases each). CDR1 is MNHEY, CDR2 SVGAGI, per germline. The V end was cut by 0 bases, the J end by 4 bases, with 10 bases between. This CDR3 spans 15 amino acids. CDR3 coding DNA: TGTGCCAGCAGTTACTCAAAAGGGGGGAAAAACATTCAGTACTTC. Translation: CASSYSKGGKNIQYF.

The genes are TRBV7-2 and TRBJ1-4, with no clear D. CDR1 is SGHTA, CDR2 FQGNSA, per germline. Deletions cut 2 bases from V and 7 bases from J, with 11 bases between. The CDR3 length is 14 residues. This CDR3 reads CASSLQADTEKLFF. The DNA of the CDR3 is TGTGCCAGCAGCTTACAAGCGGATACTGAAAAACTGTTTTTT.

The V call is TRBV4-3, the J call TRBJ2-4; 11 nucleotides agree with TRBD2. Germline CDR1 is LGHNA and CDR2 is YSLEER. The CDR3 loop spans 16 amino acids. The ends lost 6 bases at V and 1 base at J; junction bases unmatched: 5. CDR3 sequence reads: CASSSGGASAKNIQYF. The CDR3 DNA sequence: TGCGCCAGCAGTAGCGGGGGGGCCTCGGCCAAAAACATTCAGTACTTC.

The chain is built from TRBV30 and TRBJ1-5, with D unclear. Germline V gene sequence: CDR1 GTSNPN, CDR2 SVGIG (reference sequence). The CDR3 has 13 amino acids. The V end lost 2 bases, the J end lost 7 bases, and 12 bases lay between the germline ends. The CDR3 sequence is CAWSSLLRQPQHF. In DNA, the CDR3 is TGTGCCTGGAGTTCCTTGCTAAGGCAGCCCCAGCATTTT.

This clonotype was found a few times. This rearrangement joins TRBV2 to TRBJ2-1, with D hard to call. CDR1 SNHLY and CDR2 FYNNEI come from the germline V gene. Trimming stripped 9 bases from V and 4 bases from J, with 19 bases between. The CDR3 has 15 residues. DNA for the CDR3: TGTGCCAGAGCGTTAGGCGTGGGAATTTACAATGAGCAGTTCTTC. Protein: CARALGVGIYNEQFF.